The 17 T cell receptor beta chains listed next were all sequenced from one sample in a study of T cells in tuberculosis. Method: immunoSEQ multiplex PCR; TCRdb's copy keeps in-frame clones and lacks some. In the table there are under 35,000 clones, approximately 95% of which are singletons. The sequencing input was PBMCs. These receptor sequences come from a donor aged 10-35 years with latent tuberculosis or without tuberculosis infection.

This rearrangement joins TRBV27 to TRBJ2-7, with D perhaps matching TRBD2 (5 bases). CDR1 and CDR2 from the germline V gene are MNHEY and SMNVEV (reference sequence). V gave up 6 bases and J gave up 6 bases, with 18 bases separating them. The CDR3 spans 14 residues. CDR3 nucleotide sequence: TGTGCCAGCAGCTCGCCACGGACTGTATCCGAGCAGTACTTC. Encoded protein: CASSSPRTVSEQYF.

This rearrangement joins TRBV6-6 to TRBJ1-1, with TRBD1 identical over 7 bases. V gave up 0 bases and J gave up 7 bases; unmatched junction bases: 8. The CDR3 covers 15 residues. Germline V lookup: CDR1 MNHNY, CDR2 SVGAGI (reference sequence). This CDR3 is CASSYSTSRTGEAFF. CDR3 DNA sequence: TGTGCCAGCAGTTACTCGACCTCCAGGACAGGTGAAGCTTTCTTT.

This clone was seen once. The chain has TRBV5-1 and TRBJ2-3; D is perhaps TRBD1 (7 bases). The V end lost 4 bases, the J end lost 4 bases, and 16 bases lay between the germline ends. The CDR3 consists of 15 residues. From germline, CDR1 is SGHRS and CDR2 YFSETQ. CDR3 amino acids: CASSTYRGGPDTQYF. In nucleotides, the CDR3 is TGCGCCAGCAGCACCTACAGGGGAGGCCCAGATACGCAGTATTTT.

This chain connects TRBV5-6 to TRBJ2-7; 10 bases agree with TRBD2. The germline V gene has CDR1 SGHDT and CDR2 YYEEEE. Germline trimming cut 3 bases from V and 1 base from J; bases unmatched to any gene: 7. The CDR3 totals 16 residues. The CDR3 sequence: CASSSILAGASYEQYF. The CDR3 coding sequence is TGTGCCAGCAGCTCCATCCTAGCGGGAGCATCCTACGAGCAGTACTTC.

V gene TRBV7-8 combines with J gene TRBJ2-3, with a weak D call TRBD2 (6 bases). V shed 5 bases and J shed 2 bases, with 11 bases lying between them. This CDR3 has 14 amino acids. Germline V gene sequence: CDR1 SGHVS, CDR2 FQNEAQ. CDR3 sequence reads: CASSHRDSTDTQYF. CDR3 sequence (DNA): TGTGCCAGCAGCCACCGGGACTCCACAGATACGCAGTATTTT.

The chain joins TRBV5-1 to TRBJ1-5; maybe TRBD1 (5 bases). The V and J ends lost 1 base and 8 bases respectively, with 13 bases between them. Germline V gives CDR1 SGHRS, CDR2 YFSETQ. The CDR3 runs to 14 residues. CDR3 sequence reads: CASSLTGGVEPQHF. CDR3 in DNA: TGCGCCAGCAGCTTGACCGGGGGTGTGGAGCCCCAGCATTTT.

The rearrangement links TRBV19 to TRBJ2-5; 9 bases match TRBD2. CDR1 and CDR2 from the germline V gene are LNHDA and SQIVND (reference sequence). This CDR3 has 14 amino acids. Trimming removed 9 bases from V and 5 bases from J; junction bases left unmatched: 10. The CDR3 DNA is TGTGCCAGAGGGGTAGCGGGAGTCAAGGAGACCCAGTACTTC. Translation: CARGVAGVKETQYF.

This clone occurred a few times. The rearrangement links TRBV10-3 to TRBJ1-2, with 9 positions matching TRBD1. CDR1 and CDR2 (germline): ENHRY, SYGVKD. This CDR3 has 14 residues. J gave up 7 bases and V 10 bases, and 13 bases lay outside the gene matches. CDR3 in amino acids: CATRPRQGEGGYTF. In DNA, the CDR3 is TGTGCCACCAGACCTCGACAGGGGGAAGGTGGCTACACCTTC.

V gene TRBV5-1 combines with J gene TRBJ2-6; 9 nucleotides match TRBD1. CDR1 is SGHRS and CDR2 is YFSETQ in the germline V gene. This CDR3 is 18 amino acids long. V shed 3 bases and J 3 bases; nucleotides not matched to a gene: 10. The CDR3 DNA sequence: TGCGCCAGCAGCTCGCGACCGGGACAGGGATTTGGGGCCAACGTCCTGACTTTC. Its translation is CASSSRPGQGFGANVLTF.

The chain combines TRBV19 with TRBJ1-2; 9 nucleotides match TRBD1. The CDR3 is 14 residues long. From germline, CDR1 is LNHDA and CDR2 SQIVND (reference sequence). V dropped 6 bases and J dropped 1; count of bases not matched to a gene: 3. Here the CDR3 DNA reads TGTGCCAGTAGCCGGGACAGGGTTAACTATGGCTACACCTTC. The encoded protein is CASSRDRVNYGYTF.

The chain is built from TRBV7-9 and TRBJ2-2, with 8 bases fitting TRBD2. The CDR3 has 15 amino acids. Germline lookup yields CDR1 SEHNR and CDR2 FQNEAQ (reference sequence). V was clipped by 2 bases and J by 5 bases; unmatched bases: 4. The CDR3 DNA reads TGTGCCAGCAGCTTATGGTCTAGCGGGACCGGGGAGCTGTTTTTT. This translates into CASSLWSSGTGELFF.

J is TRBJ2-1 and V is TRBV10-1, with 7 positions matching TRBD2. CDR1 and CDR2 from the germline V gene are WNHNN and SYGVQD (reference sequence). This CDR3 region has 16 residues. Trimming took 8 bases from V and 2 from J; bases not matched to a gene: 12. CDR3 bases: TGCGCCAGCGTCGGGGGGTCGGGAGGCCCCTACAATGAGCAGTTCTTC. Translating it yields CASVGGSGGPYNEQFF.

The V call is TRBV20-1, the J call TRBJ1-1; no clear D. There are 11 residues in the CDR3. CDR1 is DFQATT, CDR2 SNEGSKA, per germline (reference sequence). V was trimmed by 4 bases and J by 2 bases, leaving 5 bases between them. CDR3 coding DNA: TGCAGTGCTACGGGAAACACTGAAGCTTTCTTT. This sequence encodes CSATGNTEAFF.

The V call is TRBV14, the J call TRBJ1-6; TRBD1 matches at 12 bases. V was clipped by 4 bases and J by 8 bases; unmatched bases: 9. The germline gives CDR1 SGHDN, CDR2 FVKESK. The CDR3 loop spans 17 amino acids. The CDR3 DNA reads TGTGCCAGCAGCCTTTCGGGACAGGGGGCTCGGTATTCACCCCTCCACTTT. Encoded protein: CASSLSGQGARYSPLHF.

This chain connects TRBV30 to TRBJ1-1, with TRBD1 identical over 7 bases. Germline V gene data show CDR1 as GTSNPN and CDR2 as SVGIG (reference sequence). This CDR3 region has 15 residues. V shed 2 bases, J shed 2 bases, and the junction held 8 bases outside the gene matches. The CDR3: CAWSPMGTDNTEAFF. Here the CDR3 DNA reads TGTGCCTGGAGTCCTATGGGGACAGACAACACTGAAGCTTTCTTT. Drawing the rest from reference TRBV30 and TRBJ1-1, the complete variable domain is SQTIHQWPATLVQPVGSPLSLECTVEGTSNPNLYWYRQAAGRGLQLLFYSVGIGQISSEVPQNLSASRPQDRQFILSSKKLLLSDSGFYLCAWSPMGTDNTEAFFGQGTRLTVV.

The chain couples TRBV6-6 to TRBJ2-7, with D possibly TRBD1 on 6 matching bases. The CDR3 runs to 14 residues. The germline V gene has CDR1 MNHNY and CDR2 SVGAGI (reference sequence). Trimming shortened V by 6 bases and J by 5 bases, and 17 bases separated the two germline ends. The CDR3 DNA sequence: TGTGCCAGCAGGAAGGACGCAGGGGACCACGAGCAGTACTTC. Protein product: CASRKDAGDHEQYF.

The chain uses TRBV29-1 and TRBJ2-1, with a weak D call TRBD1 (5 bases). From germline, CDR1 is SQVTM and CDR2 ANQGSEA. The CDR3 length is 13 residues. V lost 5 bases and J lost 3, with 11 bases in between. This chain's CDR3 is CSVYRYLYNEQFF. CDR3 nucleotide sequence: TGCAGCGTTTACAGGTATCTCTACAATGAGCAGTTCTTC.